The 26 T cell receptor beta chains below come from one sample, sequenced in a study of blood T cell repertoires in COVID-19. Assay used: immunoSEQ multiplex PCR; TCRdb lists only in-frame clones, some missing. The sample holds roughly 200,000 clones, over 80% seen once. Sequencing used peripheral blood. The receptors derive from a woman in her 30s with COVID-19, enrolled during active disease.

V gene TRBV7-3 combines with J gene TRBJ2-5; no definite D call. The CDR3 sequence is 15 residues long. Trimming removed 0 bases at V and 0 bases at J, with 8 bases between. In germline, CDR1 is SGHTA, CDR2 FQGTGA. For the CDR3, the DNA is TGTGCCAGCAGCTTAACTAGCTCTCACCAAGAGACCCAGTACTTC. Amino acids: CASSLTSSHQETQYF.

V usage is TRBV13 and J usage is TRBJ2-1; 7 bases are a match to TRBD2. V dropped 5 bases and J dropped 2; count of bases not matched to a gene: 6. This CDR3 comprises 15 residues. Germline V gives CDR1 PRHDT, CDR2 FYEKMQ (reference sequence). The CDR3 here is CASSPPSGAYNEQFF. Written as DNA, the CDR3 is TGTGCCAGCAGCCCACCTAGCGGAGCCTACAATGAGCAGTTCTTC. Full variable domain (missing parts from reference TRBV13 and TRBJ2-1): AAGVIQSPRHLIKEKRETATLKCYPIPRHDTVYWYQQGPGQDPQFLISFYEKMQSDKGSIPDRFSAQQFSDYHSELNMSSLELGDSALYFCASSPPSGAYNEQFFGPGTRLTVL.

V is TRBV6-1 and J is TRBJ1-6; TRBD1 is a possible D gene (5 bases). This CDR3 is 16 amino acids long. V lost 0 bases and J 8 bases, leaving 14 bases between the germline ends. Germline CDR1 reads MNHNS; CDR2 reads SASEGT. CDR3 sequence (DNA): TGTGCCAGCAGTGAAGCGGTCTCCGGGGGGTATTCACCCCTCCACTTT. Translating gives CASSEAVSGGYSPLHF.

V usage is TRBV11-3 and J usage is TRBJ1-5; D may be TRBD1 (5 bases). From germline, CDR1 is SGHNT and CDR2 YENEEA. Between the trimmed V and J ends, which lost 1 base and 4 bases, there was a span of 23 bases. CDR3 size: 19 residues. CDR3 DNA: TGTGCCAGCAGCTTAGTCCAAGGGCTAGACAGACGGATTAATCAGCCCCAGCATTTT. Translation: CASSLVQGLDRRINQPQHF.

This sequence joins TRBV5-6 and TRBJ2-7; TRBD1 matches at 8 bases. Germline V CDR1 and CDR2: SGHDT, YYEEEE. This CDR3 spans 13 amino acids. Unmatched junction bases numbered 5, after V lost 4 bases and J lost 5 bases. CDR3 in amino acids: CASSQTGVHEQYF. The CDR3 DNA is TGTGCCAGCAGCCAGACAGGGGTCCACGAGCAGTACTTC.

The chain is built from TRBV4-3 and TRBJ2-3; D perhaps matches TRBD2 (6 bases). CDR1 and CDR2 from the germline V gene are LGHNA and YSLEER. V lost 4 bases and J lost 2, with 13 bases in between. The CDR3 has 15 amino acids. CDR3: CASSPRTTDTDTQYF. DNA of the CDR3: TGCGCCAGCAGCCCACGGACTACGGACACAGATACGCAGTATTTT.

This chain connects TRBV19 to TRBJ1-5; D may be TRBD1 (6 bases). CDR1 is LNHDA and CDR2 is SQIVND in the germline V gene (reference sequence). The CDR3 has 14 residues. Trimming cost V 6 bases and J 4 bases, with 13 bases left between them. In DNA, the CDR3 is TGTGCCAGTAGCGACACAGGGAATAATCAGCCCCAGCATTTT. Protein sequence: CASSDTGNNQPQHF.

This rearrangement joins TRBV5-4 to TRBJ2-7; D call uncertain. Germline V gene data show CDR1 as SGHNT and CDR2 as YYREEE (reference sequence). The CDR3 consists of 14 residues. V lost 4 bases and J lost 2, with 13 bases in between. The CDR3 DNA is TGTGCCAGCAGCCCCGGTCAAACAGCCTACGAGCAGTACTTC. It translates to CASSPGQTAYEQYF.

The chain has TRBV5-6 and TRBJ1-2; D is possibly TRBD1 (5 bases). V dropped 2 bases and J dropped 13 bases, with 15 bases sitting between them. The CDR3 runs 12 residues. The germline gives CDR1 SGHDT, CDR2 YYEEEE. The chain's CDR3 is CASSFTGGVCTF. CDR3 in DNA: TGTGCCAGCAGCTTCACAGGTGGGGTATGCACCTTC.

The chain joins TRBV24-1 to TRBJ2-5; the match to TRBD1 covers 10 bases. Germline lookup yields CDR1 KGHDR and CDR2 SFDVKD. The V gene end was trimmed by 1 base and the J gene end by 2 bases; junction bases not matched to a gene: 12. The CDR3 totals 19 residues. DNA for the CDR3: TGTGCCACCAGTGATTTATGTCTGTCCGGGACAGGGGTGCAAGAGACCCAGTACTTC. Translating it yields CATSDLCLSGTGVQETQYF.

The CDR3 nucleotides are TGTGCCAGCAGCCAACAAGCAAATGGCTACACCTTC. It specifies CASSQQANGYTF. The rearrangement joins TRBV3-1 (or the pseudogene TRBV3-2) to TRBJ1-2; D call uncertain. The CDR3 runs 12 residues. V was cut by 2 bases and J by 6 bases, with 7 bases left in between. Looked up from germline, CDR1 is LGHDT and CDR2 is YNNKEL (reference sequence).

This clone was seen a single time. This sequence joins TRBV6-1 and TRBJ2-5; D is possibly TRBD2 (6 bases). From germline, CDR1 is MNHNS and CDR2 SASEGT. Between the trimmed V and J ends, which lost 2 bases and 5 bases, there was a span of 18 bases. This CDR3 has 16 residues. Here the CDR3 DNA reads TGTGCCAGCAGTGAAATTCGCGGGGCAGGGCGGGAGACCCAGTACTTC. Its translation: CASSEIRGAGRETQYF.

The V gene is TRBV19, the J gene TRBJ2-3; possible D gene TRBD2, 5 bases. Germline V gene sequence: CDR1 LNHDA, CDR2 SQIVND (reference sequence). This CDR3 comprises 15 residues. V was cut by 3 bases and J by 1 base, with 11 bases left in between. The chain's CDR3 is CASSIRTPRTDTQYF. CDR3 nucleotides: TGTGCCAGTAGTATCCGGACTCCGCGCACAGATACGCAGTATTTT.

V and J are TRBV29-1 and TRBJ2-3; 9 nucleotides match TRBD2. The trim removed 2 bases at V and 4 bases at J, leaving 10 bases unmatched. The CDR3 is 16 amino acids. Germline CDR1 reads SQVTM; CDR2 reads ANQGSEA. The chain's CDR3 is CSVELGAGGPPDTQYF. CDR3 sequence (DNA): TGCAGCGTTGAATTGGGGGCGGGAGGGCCCCCAGATACGCAGTATTTT.

The V and J genes are TRBV11-3 and TRBJ1-1, with TRBD1 matching over 7 bases. J gave up 5 bases and V 4 bases, and 4 bases lay outside the gene matches. The CDR3 loop spans 13 amino acids. Per germline, CDR1 SGHNT and CDR2 YENEEA. CDR3 coding DNA: TGTGCCAGCAGCTCTTACAGGGGAACTGAAGCTTTCTTT. It yields the protein CASSSYRGTEAFF.

This clone was picked up one time. The chain joins TRBV5-6 to TRBJ2-7; 13 bases map to TRBD2. The germline V gene encodes CDR1 SGHDT and CDR2 YYEEEE. CDR3 length: 15 amino acids. Germline trimming cut 1 base from V and 5 bases from J; bases unmatched to any gene: 3. DNA of the CDR3: TGTGCCAGCAGCTTGACTAGCGGGGGGGAGGACGAGCAGTACTTC. Amino acid sequence: CASSLTSGGEDEQYF.

J is TRBJ2-1 and V is TRBV4-3, with D maybe TRBD2 (5 bases). Germline-derived CDR1 and CDR2 are LGHNA and YSLEER. V shed 1 base and J shed 4 bases, with 17 bases lying between them. This CDR3 is built from 17 residues. DNA for the CDR3: TGCGCCAGCAGCCAAGGAAGAGCAGCGGCCGCTTACAATGAGCAGTTCTTC. Its protein is CASSQGRAAAAYNEQFF.

The V call is TRBV15, the J call TRBJ2-3; 10 bases are a match to TRBD2. The germline gives CDR1 LNHNV, CDR2 YYDKDF (reference sequence). V trimming: 3 bases; J trimming: 6 bases; junction bases outside the gene matches: 15. The CDR3 consists of 18 residues. The CDR3 spells CATSRARTSGGAGDTQYF. The CDR3 DNA is TGTGCCACCAGCAGGGCGCGCACCAGCGGGGGGGCAGGGGATACGCAGTATTTT.

V gene TRBV6-5 combines with J gene TRBJ1-2; D unresolved. The CDR3 runs 14 residues. Germline CDR1 is MNHEY and CDR2 is SVGAGI. Trimming took 5 bases from V and 1 from J, leaving 11 bases between them. The CDR3 DNA sequence: TGTGCCAGCAGTCCCAACCCCGGTAACTATGGCTACACCTTC. Its translation is CASSPNPGNYGYTF.

This chain joins TRBV27 and TRBJ2-3, with 9 bases fitting TRBD2. Germline lookup yields CDR1 MNHEY and CDR2 SMNVEV (reference sequence). V gave up 6 bases and J gave up 2 bases; unmatched junction bases: 12. There are 17 residues in the CDR3. CDR3 DNA sequence: TGTGCCAGCAGGACTAGCGGCCCATCCAAACACACAGATACGCAGTATTTT. Amino acids: CASRTSGPSKHTDTQYF.

The chain is built from TRBV5-1 and TRBJ2-1; 7 positions match TRBD1. Per the germline V gene, CDR1 is SGHRS and CDR2 is YFSETQ. The CDR3 spans 16 residues. Trimming at V came to 4 bases and at J to 0 bases, leaving 7 bases not matched to a gene. CDR3 sequence: CASSITGDSSYNEQFF. The CDR3 DNA reads TGCGCCAGCAGCATAACAGGGGATAGCTCCTACAATGAGCAGTTCTTC. The entire variable domain, with the rest obtained from reference TRBV5-1 and TRBJ2-1, is as follows: KAGVTQTPRYLIKTRGQQVTLSCSPISGHRSVSWYQQTPGQGLQFLFEYFSETQRNKGNFPGRFSGRQFSNSRSEMNVSTLELGDSALYLCASSITGDSSYNEQFFGPGTRLTVL.

The sample holds a few counts of this clone. Other nucleotide sequences in the sample specify the same CDR3. The CDR3 protein is CASSYGTSRETQYF. The DNA of the CDR3 is TGTGCCAGCAGTTACGGGACTAGCCGAGAGACCCAGTACTTC. The genes are TRBV6-5 and TRBJ2-5, with TRBD2 matching 9 bases. Unmatched junction bases numbered 2, after V lost 2 bases and J lost 4 bases. CDR1 and CDR2 from the germline V gene are MNHEY and SVGAGI. The CDR3 totals 14 residues.

This clone was seen once. The gene calls are TRBV11-1 and TRBJ2-7; D remains ambiguous. This CDR3 contains 12 residues. Germline-derived CDR1 and CDR2 are SGHAT and FQDESV (reference sequence). V was cut by 0 bases and J by 10 bases, with 10 bases left in between. This CDR3 reads CASSLAAHLQYF. Here the CDR3 DNA reads TGTGCCAGCAGCTTAGCGGCCCACCTCCAGTACTTC.

J is TRBJ1-5 and V is TRBV6-2 or TRBV6-3; tentative D call: TRBD1 (5 bases). Germline V gene data show CDR1 as MNHEY and CDR2 as SVGEGT. There are 14 residues in the CDR3. Trimming left V 2 bases short and J 3 bases short, with 8 bases between. The CDR3 reads CASSYAGPNQPQHF. As DNA, the CDR3 is TGTGCCAGCAGTTACGCGGGGCCCAATCAGCCCCAGCATTTT.

The chain combines TRBV11-2 with TRBJ1-2; TRBD1 agrees at 8 bases. Germline V gene sequence: CDR1 SGHAT, CDR2 FQNNGV. This CDR3 comprises 15 residues. Unmatched junction bases numbered 11, after V lost 4 bases and J lost 7 bases. The CDR3, as DNA: TGTGCCAGCAGCTCAGGTTTGAGACAGGGGCTTGGCTACACCTTC. Translating gives CASSSGLRQGLGYTF.

The V call is TRBV11-3, the J call TRBJ2-5; 9 bases match TRBD1. CDR1 and CDR2 from the germline V gene are SGHNT and YENEEA. CDR3 size: 15 residues. The junction had 4 bases not matched to a gene; V was cut back by 4 bases and J by 1 base. The CDR3 loop reads CASSSTGGPQETQYF. The CDR3 coding sequence is TGTGCCAGCAGCTCCACAGGGGGCCCCCAAGAGACCCAGTACTTC.